This TCR beta chain is from a study of T cells expressing NK-cell markers. As for the study in general: Within the sequenced cohort of eight donors, seven exhibited HCMV seropositivity and one was seronegative. Study-level results: One observes that, in several donors, these clonotypes were also the leading ones within the CD3+CD56-NKG2C+ fraction. Clarity on HCMV specificity was lacking for the expanded NKG2C+ T cell clones.

The cDNA for TCR beta came from 5'RACE template switching with UMIs. Reprocessing the 5' RACE reads, TCRdb reports a single entry for every CDR3 protein and omits DNA. Its clone listing holds roughly 450,000 distinct CDR3 sequences. This CDR3 has 13 amino acids. On this clonotype itself: The antigen is undetermined.

The sequencing input was blood T cells: a sorted CD56 or NKG2C T cell subset, CD4+ or CD8+ T cells, or bulk PBMC T cells (not recorded which). The TCR was taken from a woman between 45 and 65 years old in good health. The V call is TRBV21-1, the J call TRBJ2-5; as DNA is missing, the TRBD2 call by TCRdb cannot be tested. TRBV21-1 is tagged as a pseudogene. CDR3 sequence: CATISGREETQYF.